What follows are 12 T cell receptor beta chains derived from one specimen sequenced in a study of T cell repertoires in cytomegalovirus infection. TCRdb re-called the reads with MiXCR, one entry per CDR3 protein. Found here are about 530,000 distinct CDR3 sequences, roughly 29% of them singletons; the top ten hold about 12%. Sequencing was carried out using PBMCs. The receptors stem from a human donor in good health (CMV status not recorded). Some clones in this sample may be carry-over from other donors' samples.

The J gene is TRBJ2-1, the V gene TRBV6-5, with TRBD2 as a possible D gene (5 bases). Trimming pared 0 bases from V and 9 bases from J, leaving 9 bases between. Germline V lookup: CDR1 MNHEY, CDR2 SVGAGI. This CDR3 is 13 amino acids long. The CDR3 DNA reads TGTGCCAGCAGTTACTCCCCGAGGGCTGAGCAGTTCTTC. This codes for CASSYSPRAEQFF.

The rearrangement links TRBV7-6 to TRBJ2-3; 8 bases agree with TRBD1. The CDR3 extends over 16 amino acids. The trim removed 4 bases at V and 0 bases at J, leaving 6 bases unmatched. Germline lookup yields CDR1 SGHVS and CDR2 FNYEAQ. CDR3 in DNA: TGTGCCAGCAGCTGTAGACAGGGGCAAAGCACAGATACGCAGTATTTT. This codes for CASSCRQGQSTDTQYF. Variable domain in full (rest from reference TRBV7-6 and TRBJ2-3): GAGVSQSPRYKVTKRGQDVALRCDPISGHVSLYWYRQALGQGPEFLTYFNYEAQQDKSGLPNDRFSAERPEGSISTLTIQRTEQRDSAMYRCASSCRQGQSTDTQYFGPGTRLTVL.

There are a few counts of this clonotype. The V gene is TRBV6-6, the J gene TRBJ1-1; D is perhaps TRBD1 (6 bases). CDR3 length: 14 amino acids. With 4 bases removed from V and 10 bases from J, the gap between germline ends came to 19 bases. Germline V gene lookup returns CDR1 MNHNY and CDR2 SVGAGI (reference sequence). CDR3 sequence: CASSSSGGAGGAFF. The CDR3 DNA sequence: TGTGCCAGCAGTTCCTCGGGGGGGGCCGGGGGAGCTTTCTTT.

The table lists this clonotype with a few counts. This chain uses TRBV4-1 with TRBJ2-7, with 10 bases matching TRBD2. J was trimmed by 3 bases and V by 3 bases; bases with no gene match: 8. Germline V gene data show CDR1 as MGHRA and CDR2 as YSYEKL. CDR3 size: 16 residues. CDR3 in DNA: TGCGCCAGCAGCCAGCCGCTAGCGGGAGTCAACTACGAGCAGTACTTC. Translation: CASSQPLAGVNYEQYF.

This sequence joins TRBV4-1 and TRBJ2-5, with 8 bases aligning to TRBD2. CDR3 length: 16 residues. The germline V gene has CDR1 MGHRA and CDR2 YSYEKL. The V and J ends lost 1 base and 5 bases, in that order; junction bases with no gene match: 9. The CDR3 protein is CASSQAQAGATETQYF. CDR3 nucleotide sequence: TGCGCCAGCAGCCAAGCACAAGCGGGAGCCACCGAGACCCAGTACTTC.

About this clonotype itself: Germline and junction disagree at one end, which may indicate a read error. The chain joins TRBV2 to TRBJ1-5; no clear D. The CDR3 extends over 13 amino acids. Germline V CDR1 and CDR2: SNHLY, FYNNEI. The CDR3 reads CASNENINQPQHF. The CDR3 DNA reads TGTGCCAGCAACGAGAATATTAATCAACCCCAGCATTTT. The complete variable domain, with remaining parts taken from reference TRBV2 and TRBJ1-5, reads EPEVTQTPSHQVTQMGQEVILRCVPISNHLYFYWYRQILGQKVEFLVSFYNNEISEKSEIFDDQFSVERPDGSNFTLKIRSTKLEDSAMYFCASNENINQPQHFGDGTRLSIL.

The sample holds a few counts of this clonotype. The chain employs TRBV6-5 and TRBJ1-1; D remains ambiguous. Germline CDR1 and CDR2: MNHEY and SVGAGI. Trimming left V 2 bases short and J 4 bases short, with 11 bases between. This CDR3 has 14 residues. CDR3 in amino acids: CASSYRGQFTEAFF. CDR3 nucleotides: TGTGCCAGCAGTTACCGCGGCCAGTTCACTGAAGCTTTCTTT.

This clonotype showed up many times. The gene calls are TRBV6-1 and TRBJ1-5; TRBD1 matches 8 bases. The CDR3 is 15 amino acids. CDR1 is MNHNS, CDR2 SASEGT, per germline. Trimming took 6 bases from V and 5 from J; bases not matched to a gene: 9. The CDR3: CASRYDRGGYQPQHF. The CDR3 nucleotides read TGTGCCAGCAGGTATGACAGGGGAGGTTATCAGCCCCAGCATTTT.

The chain combines TRBV9 with TRBJ1-1; unclear D gene. The CDR3 loop spans 13 amino acids. Trimming left V 4 bases short and J 6 bases short, with 13 bases between. CDR1 and CDR2 from the germline V gene are SGDLS and YYNGEE. CDR3 bases: TGTGCCAGCAGCCAAGAGGTGACGGCTGAAGCTTTCTTT. Amino acid sequence: CASSQEVTAEAFF. Complete variable domain (other parts from reference TRBV9 and TRBJ1-1): DSGVTQTPKHLITATGQRVTLRCSPRSGDLSVYWYQQSLDQGLQFLIQYYNGEERAKGNILERFSAQQFPDLHSELNLSSLELGDSALYFCASSQEVTAEAFFGQGTRLTVV.

This clonotype was detected only a few times. This chain connects TRBV6-2 or TRBV6-3 to TRBJ2-5; no reliable D call. The CDR3 covers 15 residues. Germline assignment: CDR1 MNHEY and CDR2 SVGEGT. Trimming pared 8 bases from V and 3 bases from J, leaving 19 bases between. This CDR3 reads CASAILGQAKETQYF. CDR3 nucleotide sequence: TGTGCCAGCGCGATACTTGGTCAGGCGAAAGAGACCCAGTACTTC.

This clonotype was detected ten times or more. V usage is TRBV7-2 and J usage is TRBJ2-2; possibly TRBD1 or TRBD2 for D (7 bases each). The CDR3 sequence is 16 residues long. V shed 5 bases and J shed 4 bases, with 17 bases lying between them. From germline, CDR1 is SGHTA and CDR2 FQGNSA. The CDR3 coding sequence is TGTGCCAGCAGCCCAGGGGGAGGGGTCAGCACCGGGGAGCTGTTTTTT. It encodes CASSPGGGVSTGELFF.

This clonotype was counted a few times. This chain connects TRBV20-1 to TRBJ2-2; 8 bases agree with TRBD2. Trimming at V came to 3 bases and at J to 3 bases, leaving 12 bases not matched to a gene. This CDR3 region has 17 residues. Germline values: CDR1 DFQATT, CDR2 SNEGSKA (reference sequence). The CDR3 protein is CSARTQVLAEYTGELFF. The CDR3 DNA reads TGCAGTGCTAGGACCCAGGTACTAGCGGAGTACACCGGGGAGCTGTTTTTT.